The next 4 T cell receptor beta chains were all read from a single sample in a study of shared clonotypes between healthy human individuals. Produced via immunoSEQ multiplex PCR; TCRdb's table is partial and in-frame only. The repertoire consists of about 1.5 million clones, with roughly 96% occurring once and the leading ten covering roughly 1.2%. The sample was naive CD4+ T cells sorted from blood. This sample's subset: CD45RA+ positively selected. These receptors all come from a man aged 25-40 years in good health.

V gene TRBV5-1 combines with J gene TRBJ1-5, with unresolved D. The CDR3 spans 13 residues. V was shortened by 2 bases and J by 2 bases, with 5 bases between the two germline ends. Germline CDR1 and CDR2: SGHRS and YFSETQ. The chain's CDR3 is CASSLKGNQPQHF. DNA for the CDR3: TGCGCCAGCAGCTTAAAGGGCAATCAGCCCCAGCATTTT.

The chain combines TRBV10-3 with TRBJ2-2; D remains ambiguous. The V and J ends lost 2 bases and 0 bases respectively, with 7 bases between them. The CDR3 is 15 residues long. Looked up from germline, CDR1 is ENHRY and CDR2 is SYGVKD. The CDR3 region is CAISEPPANTGELFF. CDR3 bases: TGTGCCATCAGTGAGCCTCCAGCGAACACCGGGGAGCTGTTTTTT.

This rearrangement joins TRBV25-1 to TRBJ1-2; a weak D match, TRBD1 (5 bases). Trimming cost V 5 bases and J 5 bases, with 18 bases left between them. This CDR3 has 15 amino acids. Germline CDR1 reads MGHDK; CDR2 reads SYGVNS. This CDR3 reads CASSQGGFSEYGYTF. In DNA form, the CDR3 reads TGTGCCAGCAGTCAGGGCGGGTTTTCTGAGTATGGCTACACCTTC.

CDR3 residues: CASSLSPGINEQFF. The CDR3, as DNA: TGCGCCAGCAGCTTGTCCCCAGGCATCAATGAGCAGTTCTTC. V gene TRBV5-1 combines with J gene TRBJ2-1; D gene uncertain. Germline CDR1 and CDR2: SGHRS and YFSETQ. The V end was cut by 1 base, the J end by 6 bases, with 11 bases between. This CDR3 comprises 14 residues. Variable domain in full (rest from reference TRBV5-1 and TRBJ2-1): KAGVTQTPRYLIKTRGQQVTLSCSPISGHRSVSWYQQTPGQGLQFLFEYFSETQRNKGNFPGRFSGRQFSNSRSEMNVSTLELGDSALYLCASSLSPGINEQFFGPGTRLTVL.